This T cell receptor beta chain emerged from a study of T cell changes during pregnancy in multiple sclerosis. Germline V gene sequence: CDR1 SNHLY, CDR2 FYNNEI. The CDR3 spans 11 residues. Trimming shortened V by 7 bases and J by 0 bases, and 3 bases separated the two germline ends. Sequencing used immunoSEQ multiplex PCR; TCRdb keeps in-frame clones, though not all of them. Among 60,000 or so clones listed, about 87% were seen once. The rearrangement joins TRBV2 to TRBJ1-1; D unclear. The sequenced sample was peripheral blood from another person, used as feeder cells. The TCR comes from a human donor whose cells served as feeder cells for cultures in a pregnancy study. The CDR3 sequence: CASKVNTEAFF. Written as DNA, the CDR3 is TGTGCCAGCAAGGTGAACACTGAAGCTTTCTTT.